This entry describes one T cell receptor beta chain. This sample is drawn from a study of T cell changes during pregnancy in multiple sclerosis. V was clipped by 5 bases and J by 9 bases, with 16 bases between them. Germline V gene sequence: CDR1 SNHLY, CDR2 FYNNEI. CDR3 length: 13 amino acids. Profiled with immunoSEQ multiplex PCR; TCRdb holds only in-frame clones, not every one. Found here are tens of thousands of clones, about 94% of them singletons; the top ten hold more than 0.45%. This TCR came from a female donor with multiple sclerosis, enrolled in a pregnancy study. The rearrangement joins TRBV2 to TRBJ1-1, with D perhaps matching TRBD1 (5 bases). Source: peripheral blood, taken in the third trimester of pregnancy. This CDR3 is CASSRREGQQAFF. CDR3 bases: TGTGCCAGCAGTAGGAGGGAGGGGCAGCAAGCTTTCTTT.